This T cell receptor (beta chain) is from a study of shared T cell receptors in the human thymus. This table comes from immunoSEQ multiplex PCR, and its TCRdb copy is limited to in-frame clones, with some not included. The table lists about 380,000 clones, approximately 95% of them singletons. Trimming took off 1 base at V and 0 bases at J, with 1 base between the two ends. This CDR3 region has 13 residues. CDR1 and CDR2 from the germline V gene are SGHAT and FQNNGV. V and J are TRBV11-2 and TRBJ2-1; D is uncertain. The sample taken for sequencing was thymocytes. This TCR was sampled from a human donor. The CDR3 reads CASSLGSYNEQFF. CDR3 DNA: TGTGCCAGCAGCTTAGGCTCCTACAATGAGCAGTTCTTC.